This TCR beta chain derives from a study of CD8 T cells in ankylosing spondylitis. Overall study results and limits: Reports of some motif variants in reactive arthritis synovial fluid and blood predate this one. As reported, disease-linked clones showed significant enrichment in matched ankylosing spondylitis synovial fluid.

CDR1 ENHRY and CDR2 SYGVKD come from the germline V gene. The CDR3 runs to 14 residues. The ends were cut back, 3 bases at V and 7 bases at J, with 13 bases in the middle. Each CDR3 protein gets one entry after TCRdb re-called the 5' RACE reads with MiXCR. The table records almost 45,000 distinct CDR3 sequences, about 11% of them present only once. This clonotype was seen ten or more times. Its antigen is unknown. Sequenced material: blood, either unsorted or a sorted T cell fraction (not recorded which). This TCR was sampled from a male donor with ankylosing spondylitis or in good health (not recorded which). The J gene is TRBJ2-1, the V gene TRBV10-3, with D unresolved. The CDR3, as DNA: TGTGCCATCAGTGATCCAAAGGGCAGGAATGAGCAGTTCTTC. This translates into CAISDPKGRNEQFF.